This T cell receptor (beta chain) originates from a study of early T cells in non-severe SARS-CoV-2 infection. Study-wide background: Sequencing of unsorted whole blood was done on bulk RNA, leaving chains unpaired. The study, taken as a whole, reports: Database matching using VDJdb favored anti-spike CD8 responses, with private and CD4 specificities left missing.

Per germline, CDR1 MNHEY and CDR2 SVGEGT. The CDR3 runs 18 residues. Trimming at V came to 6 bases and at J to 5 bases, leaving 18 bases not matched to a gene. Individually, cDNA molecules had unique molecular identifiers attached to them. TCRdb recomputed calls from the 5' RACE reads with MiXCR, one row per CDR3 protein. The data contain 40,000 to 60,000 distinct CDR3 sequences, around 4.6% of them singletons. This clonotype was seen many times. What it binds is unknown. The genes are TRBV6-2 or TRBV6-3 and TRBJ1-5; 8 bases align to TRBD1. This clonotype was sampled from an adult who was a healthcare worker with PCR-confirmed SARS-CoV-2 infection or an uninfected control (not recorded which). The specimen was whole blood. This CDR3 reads CASSPGGGSSYHDQPQHF. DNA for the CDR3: TGTGCCAGCAGCCCAGGGGGCGGTTCGTCCTACCACGATCAGCCCCAGCATTTT.